A single sample is the source of the 28 T cell receptor beta chains below, sequenced in a study of T cell repertoires in cytomegalovirus infection. TCRdb fed the reads into MiXCR, producing one record per CDR3 protein. The repertoire consists of around 320,000 distinct CDR3 sequences, with 9% to 9.5% occurring once and the leading ten covering 3.5% to 4.5%. The sample consisted of PBMCs. These receptors were collected from a human donor in good health (CMV status not recorded). Some clones in this sample may be carry-over from other donors' samples.

This clonotype was seen more than once but under ten times. J is TRBJ2-7 and V is TRBV6-2 or TRBV6-3; 8 bases fit TRBD2. From germline, CDR1 is MNHEY and CDR2 SVGEGT. Trimming at V came to 5 bases and at J to 2 bases, leaving 8 bases not matched to a gene. CDR3 length: 15 amino acids. This chain's CDR3 is CASSQSGSFAYEQYF. The CDR3, as DNA: TGTGCCAGCAGTCAGAGCGGGAGCTTTGCCTACGAGCAGTACTTC.

This clonotype showed up just a few times. V usage is TRBV12-3 or TRBV12-4 and J usage is TRBJ2-2; TRBD2 agrees at 7 bases. CDR3 length: 16 residues. V lost 7 bases and J lost 4; bases outside the gene matches: 12. The CDR3 here is CASTPSGTISTGELFF. The CDR3 DNA is TGTGCCAGCACCCCTTCAGGGACTATTTCCACCGGGGAGCTGTTTTTT.

Many counts were recorded for this clonotype. The chain combines TRBV7-2 with TRBJ1-2, with 8 bases aligning to TRBD1. Germline loops: CDR1 SGHTA, CDR2 FQGNSA. Unmatched junction bases numbered 10, after V lost 5 bases and J lost 5 bases. The CDR3 is 15 amino acids. The CDR3 DNA follows: TGTGCCAGCAGCCCTCCACGACAGGGGCCATATGGCTACACCTTC. Its protein product is CASSPPRQGPYGYTF. Complete variable domain (other parts from reference TRBV7-2 and TRBJ1-2): GAGVSQSPSNKVTEKGKDVELRCDPISGHTALYWYRQSLGQGLEFLIYFQGNSAPDKSGLPSDRFSAERTGGSVSTLTIQRTQQEDSAVYLCASSPPRQGPYGYTFGSGTRLTVV.

This clonotype has just a few counts. V usage is TRBV4-3 and J usage is TRBJ1-1; no clear D. CDR1 is LGHNA and CDR2 is YSLEER in the germline V gene. The CDR3 consists of 16 residues. Deletions cut 0 bases from V and 4 bases from J, with 15 bases between. CDR3 bases: TGCGCCAGCAGCCAAGAAGGATCGGGCCTGAGCACTGAAGCTTTCTTT. This sequence encodes CASSQEGSGLSTEAFF.

In this sample, this clonotype turned up a few times. CDR3 coding DNA: TGTGCCAGCAGCCGAGGGACTCTTAGCTCCTACGAGCAGTACTTC. It yields the protein CASSRGTLSSYEQYF. The genes are TRBV7-8 and TRBJ2-7; tentatively, D is TRBD2 (6 bases). Germline CDR1 SGHVS, CDR2 FQNEAQ. CDR3 size: 15 residues. With 5 bases removed from V and 0 bases from J, the gap between germline ends came to 14 bases. Supplemented by reference TRBV7-8 and TRBJ2-7, the full variable domain reads GAGVSQSPRYKVAKRGQDVALRCDPISGHVSLFWYQQALGQGPEFLTYFQNEAQLDKSGLPSDRFFAERPEGSVSTLKIQRTQQEDSAVYLCASSRGTLSSYEQYFGPGTRLTVT.

The genes are TRBV4-1 and TRBJ2-7; tentatively, D is TRBD1 (5 bases). V was pared by 4 bases and J by 1 base, with 11 bases between. The germline V gene has CDR1 MGHRA and CDR2 YSYEKL. CDR3 length equals 14 residues. The CDR3, as DNA: TGCGCCAGCAGCCCGTTCCCAGGGTCCTACGAGCAGTACTTC. Translating gives CASSPFPGSYEQYF.

This clonotype has more than one count but fewer than ten. CDR3 coding DNA: TGTGCCACCAGCAGACAATTAGCGGGGGGGCCGCCAGATACGCAGTATTTT. Amino acid sequence: CATSRQLAGGPPDTQYF. The gene calls are TRBV15 and TRBJ2-3; 11 nucleotides match TRBD2. The germline gives CDR1 LNHNV, CDR2 YYDKDF (reference sequence). This CDR3 contains 17 residues. V trimming: 2 bases; J trimming: 4 bases; junction bases outside the gene matches: 8.

This clonotype was counted between two and nine times. V is TRBV20-1 and J is TRBJ1-5; the D is unclear. V lost 6 bases and J lost 3, with 12 bases in between. The CDR3 extends over 13 amino acids. In germline, CDR1 is DFQATT, CDR2 SNEGSKA (reference sequence). The CDR3 DNA sequence: TGCAGTGCCCGCGACGGTTCCAATCAGCCCCAGCATTTT. Its protein product is CSARDGSNQPQHF.

This clonotype has only a few counts. The V and J genes are TRBV10-3 and TRBJ2-1; possibly TRBD1 for D (6 bases). The length of the CDR3 is 14 residues. Deletions cut 6 bases from V and 12 bases from J, with 21 bases between. Germline V lookup: CDR1 ENHRY, CDR2 SYGVKD. CDR3 bases: TGTGCCATCAGACCGGGACCCGAGGTACAGGGGCAGTTCTTC. It codes for CAIRPGPEVQGQFF.

There are a few counts of this clonotype. The rearrangement joins TRBV20-1 to TRBJ1-6, with D maybe TRBD1 (5 bases). The CDR3 consists of 14 residues. Germline lookup yields CDR1 DFQATT and CDR2 SNEGSKA (reference sequence). Trimming took 6 bases from V and 7 from J, leaving 16 bases between them. CDR3 loop: CSASPGTGNSPLHF. The CDR3 DNA follows: TGCAGTGCCTCACCGGGGACGGGGAATTCACCCCTCCACTTT.

The chain joins TRBV7-8 to TRBJ1-4, with 10 bases matching TRBD1. The CDR3 loop spans 15 amino acids. CDR1 and CDR2 (germline): SGHVS, FQNEAQ. V shed 5 bases, J shed 7 bases, and the junction held 7 bases outside the gene matches. This CDR3 is CASSPRTGGGEKLFF. Written as DNA, the CDR3 is TGTGCCAGCAGCCCGAGGACAGGGGGGGGTGAAAAACTGTTTTTT.

This clonotype was counted between two and nine times. The genes are TRBV12-3 or TRBV12-4 and TRBJ1-1; 10 positions agree with TRBD1. This CDR3 comprises 15 residues. Trimming cost V 5 bases and J 7 bases; bases outside gene matches: 10. The CDR3 region is CASSLVGTGAGEAFF. The CDR3 bases are TGTGCCAGCAGTCTGGTAGGGACAGGGGCCGGTGAAGCTTTCTTT.

This clonotype was picked up many times. The gene calls are TRBV7-8 and TRBJ1-1, with TRBD1 matching 9 bases. J lost 5 bases, V lost 8 bases, and 6 bases had no gene match. Germline V CDR1 and CDR2: SGHVS, FQNEAQ. The CDR3 is 13 amino acids. CDR3 region: CASSRDRDTEAFF. The CDR3 DNA reads TGTGCCAGCTCTAGGGACAGGGATACTGAAGCTTTCTTT.

The chain has TRBV7-3 and TRBJ2-1; TRBD2 matches 9 bases. This CDR3 region has 17 residues. J was trimmed by 0 bases and V by 5 bases; bases with no gene match: 8. The germline V gene encodes CDR1 SGHTA and CDR2 FQGTGA. CDR3 sequence (DNA): TGTGCCAGCAGCCAAGCTAGCGGGAAGATCTCCTACAATGAGCAGTTCTTC. It codes for CASSQASGKISYNEQFF.

In its sample, this clonotype was seen many times. The chain uses TRBV9 and TRBJ2-1; 7 nucleotides line up with TRBD2. The CDR3 runs to 15 residues. Germline lookup yields CDR1 SGDLS and CDR2 YYNGEE. Trimming took 0 bases from V and 4 from J; bases not matched to a gene: 4. CDR3 bases: TGTGCCAGCAGCGTAGGGAGGGAGGGATACAATGAGCAGTTCTTC. Translated: CASSVGREGYNEQFF.

This clonotype was detected only a few times. V usage is TRBV27 and J usage is TRBJ1-5; 7 bases match TRBD1. CDR1 is MNHEY, CDR2 SMNVEV, per germline (reference sequence). This CDR3 contains 13 residues. The V segment lost 3 bases and the J segment 9 bases; nucleotides outside the gene matches: 5. CDR3 DNA sequence: TGTGCCAGCAGTTTTGGGACAGCTCGGCCCCAGCATTTT. As protein: CASSFGTARPQHF.

This clonotype was detected many times. The chain carries TRBV7-2 and TRBJ2-1; 8 bases match TRBD2. V trimming: 2 bases; J trimming: 10 bases; junction bases outside the gene matches: 16. The germline CDR1 and CDR2 sequences are SGHTA and FQGNSA. There are 17 residues in the CDR3. In nucleotides, the CDR3 is TGTGCCAGCAGCTTAAGGGGAGGAGCGGGGGAACAGGAGGAGCAGTTCTTC. It is translated as CASSLRGGAGEQEEQFF.

Many counts were recorded for this clonotype. The rearrangement links TRBV12-3 or TRBV12-4 to TRBJ1-2; maybe TRBD1 (6 bases). V was clipped by 6 bases and J by 8 bases, with 16 bases between them. The CDR3 length is 13 residues. This chain's CDR3 is CASRGLVGAGYTF. The CDR3, as DNA: TGTGCCAGCAGAGGTTTAGTGGGGGCCGGCTACACCTTC.

This clonotype was found a few times. V is TRBV6-5 and J is TRBJ1-6; unclear D gene. CDR1 MNHEY and CDR2 SVGAGI come from the germline V gene. V gave up 5 bases and J gave up 8 bases, with 22 bases separating them. This CDR3 spans 17 amino acids. Here the CDR3 reads CASSRWVSDVSHSPLHF. The DNA for the CDR3 is TGTGCCAGCAGTCGTTGGGTTTCGGACGTATCACATTCACCCCTCCACTTT.

The chain links TRBV20-1 to TRBJ1-1, with 10 positions matching TRBD1. V lost 0 bases, J lost 11 bases, and 9 bases stayed unmatched. Germline V gene lookup returns CDR1 DFQATT and CDR2 SNEGSKA (reference sequence). CDR3 length: 14 residues. This chain's CDR3 is CSARDERQGAPAFF. The CDR3 nucleotides are TGCAGTGCTAGAGATGAGAGACAGGGGGCGCCGGCTTTCTTT.

This clonotype was seen many times. J is TRBJ2-6 and V is TRBV7-2, with D uncertain. Between the trimmed V and J ends, which lost 3 bases and 0 bases, there was a span of 6 bases. Per the germline V gene, CDR1 is SGHTA and CDR2 is FQGNSA. This CDR3 region has 15 residues. The DNA for the CDR3 is TGTGCCAGCAGCTTCTTTCGCTCTGGGGCCAACGTCCTGACTTTC. It is translated as CASSFFRSGANVLTF.

The chain combines TRBV10-2 with TRBJ2-5; D uncertain. V was trimmed by 1 base and J by 5 bases, leaving 5 bases between them. Germline V lookup: CDR1 WSHSY, CDR2 SAAADI. The CDR3 is 12 residues long. CDR3 DNA sequence: TGCGCCAGCAGTGAGTTGGTGGAGACCCAGTACTTC. Translated: CASSELVETQYF.

This clonotype was recorded a few times. The chain links TRBV20-1 to TRBJ1-2; tentative D call: TRBD1 (5 bases). The length of the CDR3 is 15 residues. The germline CDR1 and CDR2 sequences are DFQATT and SNEGSKA (reference sequence). With 4 bases removed from V and 6 bases from J, the gap between germline ends came to 21 bases. The CDR3 protein is CSATERGVIIHGYTF. The CDR3 DNA is TGCAGTGCTACGGAGAGGGGCGTCATCATTCATGGCTACACCTTC.

This clonotype was observed many times. The chain links TRBV12-3 or TRBV12-4 to TRBJ2-3, with a weak D call TRBD2 (6 bases). The length of the CDR3 is 16 residues. The V end lost 1 base, the J end lost 2 bases, and 13 bases lay between the germline ends. CDR3 DNA sequence: TGTGCCAGCAGTTTAGGGGCGGGACGGGCCACAGATACGCAGTATTTT. Protein: CASSLGAGRATDTQYF.

In this sample, this clonotype turned up many times. The chain has TRBV18 and TRBJ1-2, with no clear D. V lost 1 base to trimming and J lost 5 bases, with 8 bases between them. Per germline, CDR1 KGHSH and CDR2 LQKENI. This CDR3 contains 13 residues. The CDR3 sequence is CASSPLGVYGYTF. In DNA, the CDR3 is TGTGCCAGCTCACCACTAGGAGTTTATGGCTACACCTTC.

The rearrangement links TRBV28 to TRBJ2-1, with D maybe TRBD1 (5 bases). The CDR3 is made up of 16 amino acids. Germline values: CDR1 MDHEN, CDR2 SYDVKM. Between the trimmed V and J ends, which lost 5 bases and 0 bases, there was a span of 14 bases. The CDR3 region is CASSHSRARSYNEQFF. The CDR3 DNA is TGTGCCAGCAGTCACTCCAGGGCTCGCTCCTACAATGAGCAGTTCTTC.

V and J are TRBV20-1 and TRBJ1-5; 9 bases match TRBD1. Germline V gene lookup returns CDR1 DFQATT and CDR2 SNEGSKA (reference sequence). J lost 7 bases, V lost 6 bases, and 4 bases had no gene match. The CDR3 covers 12 residues. DNA for the CDR3: TGCAGTGCCTCGGGACAGGGACAGCCCCAGCATTTT. It is translated as CSASGQGQPQHF.

This chain links TRBV6-2 or TRBV6-3 with TRBJ2-3; 15 bases are shared with TRBD2. Trimming cost V 2 bases and J 7 bases; bases outside gene matches: 4. The CDR3 length is 16 residues. CDR1 and CDR2 from the germline V gene are MNHEY and SVGEGT. The CDR3 nucleotides read TGTGCCAGCAGTTACGGGGGACTAGCGGGGGGACATACGCAGTATTTT. It translates to CASSYGGLAGGHTQYF.